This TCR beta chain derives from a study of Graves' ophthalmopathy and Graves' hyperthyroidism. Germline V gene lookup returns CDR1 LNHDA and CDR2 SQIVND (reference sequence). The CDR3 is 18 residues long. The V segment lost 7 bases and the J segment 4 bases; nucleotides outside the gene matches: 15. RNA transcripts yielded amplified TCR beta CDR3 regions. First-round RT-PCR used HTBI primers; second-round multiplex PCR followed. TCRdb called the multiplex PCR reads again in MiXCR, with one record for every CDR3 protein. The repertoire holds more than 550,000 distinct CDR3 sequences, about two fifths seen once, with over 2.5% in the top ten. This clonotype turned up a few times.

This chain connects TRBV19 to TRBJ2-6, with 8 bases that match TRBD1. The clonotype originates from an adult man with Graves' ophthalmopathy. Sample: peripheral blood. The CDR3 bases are TGTGCCAGTAATTCTCCGGGACAGGCAAACCTCGGGGCCAACGTCCTGACTTTC. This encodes CASNSPGQANLGANVLTF.